A selection of T cell receptor beta chains follows, all from one sample in a study of blood T cell repertoires in COVID-19. Produced via immunoSEQ multiplex PCR; TCRdb's table is partial and in-frame only. The table shows about 12,000 clones, with about four fifths occurring only once. The sample taken for sequencing was peripheral blood. These receptors were taken from a woman in her sixties or seventies with acute or convalescent COVID-19. Each CDR3 is given with its conserved first and last residue. The D gene is left open where the match is weak. The size entry is marked missing in some rows and otherwise reads once, few, many or a size class.

TRBV7-3	few	TRBJ2-2	.	TGTGCCAGCAGCTTATCCGGGGCGAACACCGGGGAGCTGTTTTTT	CASSLSGANTGELFF
TRBV24-1	.	TRBJ1-4	.	TGTGCCACCCCGGGCGCAGGGGAAAATGAAAAACTGTTTTTT	CATPGAGENEKLFF
TRBV2	.	TRBJ2-2	TRBD2	TGTGCCAGCAGTGAGGTTGGCGGGGGGAACACCGGGGAGCTGTTTTTT	CASSEVGGGNTGELFF
TRBV11-3	.	TRBJ1-3	.	TGTGCCAGCAATGAGGAGAGCTCTGGAAACACCATATATTTT	CASNEESSGNTIYF
TRBV7-9	.	TRBJ2-3	TRBD2	TGTGCCAGCAGCTCCACCCTAGCGGGGGGAAGCACAGATACGCAGTATTTT	CASSSTLAGGSTDTQYF
TRBV7-2	.	TRBJ2-3	TRBD2	TGTGCCAGCAGCCCGGGACTAGCGGGGGATACGCAGTATTTT	CASSPGLAGDTQYF
TRBV2	.	TRBJ1-3	TRBD1	TGTGCCAGCAGTATGACAGGGGGGCCTGGAAACACCATATATTTT	CASSMTGGPGNTIYF
TRBV6-2/TRBV6-3	.	TRBJ2-1	TRBD1	TGTGCCAGCAGTTACCCATCGGGACAGTGGGGCTCCTACAATGAGCAGTTCTTC	CASSYPSGQWGSYNEQFF
TRBV4-1	.	TRBJ1-5	TRBD1	TGCGCCAGCAGCCAACCTGGACAGGGACGGCAGCCCCAGCATTTT	CASSQPGQGRQPQHF
TRBV27	few	TRBJ1-1	.	TGTGCCAGCAGTTTATCGGGTGGAGGGAACACTGAAGCTTTCTTT	CASSLSGGGNTEAFF
TRBV27	.	TRBJ2-1	.	TGTGCCAGCAGGGACAGCTCCTACAATGAGCAGTTCTTC	CASRDSSYNEQFF
TRBV18	.	TRBJ2-3	TRBD2	TGTGCCAGCTCCAGCGGCATAGCGGGGTTTTCAGATACGCAGTATTTT	CASSSGIAGFSDTQYF
TRBV28	few	TRBJ1-6	.	TGTGCCAGCAGATTGACAAACTATAATTCACCCCTCCACTTT	CASRLTNYNSPLHF
TRBV4-1	.	TRBJ2-7	TRBD2	TGCGCCAGCAGCCTATCAGAGCGGGGGGACTACGAGCAGTACTTC	CASSLSERGDYEQYF
TRBV6-5	.	TRBJ1-5	.	TGTGCCAGCAGTTTCTCGGGCACCAATCAGCCCCAGCATTTT	CASSFSGTNQPQHF
TRBV6-5	.	TRBJ1-4	TRBD1	TGTGCCAGCAGTCGGAGGGACAGTTATAATGAAAAACTGTTTTTT	CASSRRDSYNEKLFF
TRBV6-5	.	TRBJ1-1	.	TGTGCCAGCAGTTCGACGTGGATGGGCGCTGAAGCTTTCTTT	CASSSTWMGAEAFF
TRBV7-9	.	TRBJ1-4	.	TGTGCCAGCAGCTACTTTGGGGCACTTAATGAAAAACTGTTTTTT	CASSYFGALNEKLFF
TRBV29-1	.	TRBJ2-3	TRBD2	TGCAGCCCTTATTTGCGGGGGGCCCCAGATACGCAGTATTTT	CSPYLRGAPDTQYF
TRBV19	.	TRBJ2-7	TRBD1	TGTGCCAGTAGTACCGGACAGGGCGAGCAGTACTTC	CASSTGQGEQYF
TRBV6-1	.	TRBJ1-3	TRBD1	TGTGCCAGCAGTGAAAGGGGGCCTGGAAACACCATATATTTT	CASSERGPGNTIYF
TRBV11-2	.	TRBJ1-2	TRBD1	TGTGCCAGCAGCTTAGGTTCAGGGGGCCTGTATGGCTACACCTTC	CASSLGSGGLYGYTF
TRBV27	few	TRBJ1-2	TRBD1	TGTGCCAGCAGGCAGGGGGCGCTCGGCTATGGCTACACCTTC	CASRQGALGYGYTF
TRBV5-1	few	TRBJ1-1	.	TGCGCCAGCAGCTTAGACAGATACACTGAAGCTTTCTTT	CASSLDRYTEAFF
TRBV7-2	.	TRBJ1-2	.	TGTGCCAGCAGCCGCAGGGGCCCAATCTATGGCTACACCTTC	CASSRRGPIYGYTF
TRBV7-2	few	TRBJ2-5	.	TGTGCCAGCAGCCGACTACCCCAAGAGACCCAGTACTTC	CASSRLPQETQYF
TRBV3-1/TRBV3-2	few	TRBJ1-2	TRBD1	TGTGCCAGCGGGCCCCGGGACAGGGTTGGCTACACCTTC	CASGPRDRVGYTF
TRBV9	.	TRBJ2-2	TRBD2	TGTGCCAGCAGCGTAGGCGGGGGGGGCACCGGGGAGCTGTTTTTT	CASSVGGGGTGELFF
TRBV7-9	.	TRBJ2-3	.	TGTGCCAGCAGCGCCGAAACACTAACACCCACAGATACGCAGTATTTT	CASSAETLTPTDTQYF
TRBV10-3	once	TRBJ2-3	TRBD1	TGTGCCATCAGTGATGGGGACAGGGGCACAGATACGCAGTATTTT	CAISDGDRGTDTQYF
TRBV6-5	.	TRBJ2-3	.	TGTGCCAGCACACAGTACACAGATACGCAGTATTTT	CASTQYTDTQYF
TRBV11-3	.	TRBJ1-2	.	TGTGCCAGCAGCTTAGCCCCAAACTATGGCTACACCTTC	CASSLAPNYGYTF
TRBV4-1	.	TRBJ2-3	.	TGCGCCAGCAGCCAAGGTTTGGCGGAAGTTGGGTATTTT	CASSQGLAEVGYF
TRBV6-1	.	TRBJ2-2	.	TGTGCCAGCAGTGAAGACTTCCACGAAGTTCCCGGGGAGCTGTTTTTT	CASSEDFHEVPGELFF
TRBV30	.	TRBJ2-2	.	TGTGCCTGGAGGCGGCGCGGGACGGAGTACACCGGGGAGCTGTTTTTT	CAWRRRGTEYTGELFF
TRBV7-3	.	TRBJ2-3	TRBD2	TGTGCCAGCAGCGCCTTTCCGCGGGGGGGGCGCACAGATACGCAGTATTTT	CASSAFPRGGRTDTQYF
TRBV7-8	.	TRBJ2-5	TRBD2	TGTGCCAGCAGCTTCTACCGACTAGCGGGGACCCCCGGGGAGACCCAGTACTTC	CASSFYRLAGTPGETQYF
TRBV10-3	.	TRBJ2-3	TRBD2	TGTGCCATCAGACCCGGGACTAGTCTTCGCACAGATACGCAGTATTTT	CAIRPGTSLRTDTQYF
TRBV11-2	.	TRBJ1-4	TRBD1	TGTGCCAGCAGCTTAGCTACAGGGGGGACTAATGAAAAACTGTTTTTT	CASSLATGGTNEKLFF
TRBV7-9	.	TRBJ2-7	TRBD1	TGTGCCAGCAGCACGACCGGGACAGGGAAGAGGGATTCCTACGAGCAGTACTTC	CASSTTGTGKRDSYEQYF
TRBV5-4	.	TRBJ2-1	.	TGTGCCAGCAGCTTGCGGGGGGCCTCCCGGGACGAGCAGTTCTTC	CASSLRGASRDEQFF
TRBV5-1	.	TRBJ2-3	.	TGCGCCAGCAGCCACCAGGACAAACCCACAGATACGCAGTATTTT	CASSHQDKPTDTQYF
TRBV12-3/TRBV12-4	.	TRBJ2-2	TRBD1	TGTGCCAGCAGTCCCGGGACAGGAAGGCTGTTTTTT	CASSPGTGRLFF
TRBV5-8	.	TRBJ1-2	.	TGTGCCAGCAGCCCAGCAGGGCAGGTTCCCCACATCTATGGCTACACCTTC	CASSPAGQVPHIYGYTF
TRBV7-3	.	TRBJ2-2	.	TGTGCCAGCAGCTTAGAGGTCGGGGAGCTGTTTTTT	CASSLEVGELFF
TRBV16	.	TRBJ1-2	.	TGTGCCAGCAGCCAATTGACAGATCTTGGCTACACCTTC	CASSQLTDLGYTF
TRBV10-3	.	TRBJ1-1	TRBD1	TGTGCCATCAGGATGAATCAGGGGGACACTGAAGCTTTCTTT	CAIRMNQGDTEAFF
TRBV20-1	once	TRBJ1-1	TRBD1	TGCAGTGCTACCGGGACAGCCGAAGCTTTCTTT	CSATGTAEAFF
TRBV12-3/TRBV12-4	.	TRBJ1-5	TRBD1	TGTGCCAGTGCACAGGGGGATCAGCCCCAGCATTTT	CASAQGDQPQHF
TRBV7-3	.	TRBJ2-1	.	TGTGCCAGCAGCCCACAGGGTGCTGACAATGAGCAGTTCTTC	CASSPQGADNEQFF
TRBV7-2	.	TRBJ2-7	.	TGTGCCAGCAGCTTATTTTTTCCCCCCCTTAACTACTACGAGCAGTACTTC	CASSLFFPPLNYYEQYF
TRBV6-5	.	TRBJ2-7	.	TGTGCCAGCAGCCTCGCGGGGCTGAATTACGAGCAGTACTTC	CASSLAGLNYEQYF
TRBV24-1	.	TRBJ2-5	TRBD2	TGTGCCACCAGTGATGGGACTAGCGGGGGGGCTGAGACCCAGTACTTC	CATSDGTSGGAETQYF
TRBV20-1	.	TRBJ2-3	TRBD1	TGCAGTGCTAGTGGGACAGGGGGCACAGATACGCAGTATTTT	CSASGTGGTDTQYF
TRBV7-9	.	TRBJ2-3	TRBD2	TGTGCCAGCCGGGGTACTAGCGGGGTTACAGATACGCAGTATTTT	CASRGTSGVTDTQYF
TRBV2	.	TRBJ1-5	.	TGTGCCAGCAAGGAGAGGCTGAGTAATCAGCCCCAGCATTTT	CASKERLSNQPQHF
TRBV15	.	TRBJ1-5	TRBD1	TGTGCCACCACCCACCCGGACAGGCGCCAGCCCCAGCATTTT	CATTHPDRRQPQHF